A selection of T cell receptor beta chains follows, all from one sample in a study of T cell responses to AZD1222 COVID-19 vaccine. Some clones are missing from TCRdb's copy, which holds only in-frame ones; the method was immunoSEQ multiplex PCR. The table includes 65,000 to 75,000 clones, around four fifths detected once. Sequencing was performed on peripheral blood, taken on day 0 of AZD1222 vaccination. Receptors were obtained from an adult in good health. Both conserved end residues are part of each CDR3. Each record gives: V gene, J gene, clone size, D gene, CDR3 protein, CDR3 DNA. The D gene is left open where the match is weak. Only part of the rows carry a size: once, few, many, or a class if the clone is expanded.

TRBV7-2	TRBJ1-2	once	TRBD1	CASSSPGTGKYGYTF	TGTGCCAGCAGCTCTCCCGGGACAGGGAAATATGGCTACACCTTC
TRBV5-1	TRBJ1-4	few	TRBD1	CASSLAPGTGGEKLFF	TGCGCCAGCAGCTTGGCCCCGGGGACAGGGGGCGAAAAACTGTTTTTT
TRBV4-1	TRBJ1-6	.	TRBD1	CASSSRGANSRNSPLHF	TGCGCCAGCAGCTCCAGGGGGGCTAATTCCCGCAATTCACCCCTCCACTTT
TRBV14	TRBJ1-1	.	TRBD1	CASSFWTGLNTEAFF	TGTGCCAGCAGCTTTTGGACAGGTCTGAACACTGAAGCTTTCTTT
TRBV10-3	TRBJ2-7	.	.	CAISITSSSYEQYF	TGTGCCATTAGTATTACTTCTAGCTCCTACGAGCAGTACTTC
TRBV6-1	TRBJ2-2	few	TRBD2	CASSGPSGGAVAGELFF	TGTGCCAGCAGTGGGCCAAGCGGGGGGGCCGTAGCCGGGGAGCTGTTTTTT
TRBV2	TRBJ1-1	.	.	CASSPAGITILNTEAFF	TGTGCCAGCAGTCCCGCGGGAATTACGATTTTGAACACTGAAGCTTTCTTT
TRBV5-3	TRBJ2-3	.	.	CARSLALYRTDTQYF	TGTGCCAGAAGCTTGGCGCTATACCGCACAGATACGCAGTATTTT
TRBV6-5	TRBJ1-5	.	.	CASKGRSGGNQPQHF	TGTGCCAGCAAAGGCAGATCCGGGGGCAATCAGCCCCAGCATTTT
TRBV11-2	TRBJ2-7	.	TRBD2	CASSLGEGLPYEQYF	TGTGCCAGCAGCTTAGGGGAGGGGCTCCCTTACGAGCAGTACTTC
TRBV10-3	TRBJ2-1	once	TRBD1	CAIRESSGGSYNEQFF	TGTGCCATCAGAGAATCCTCAGGGGGCTCCTACAATGAGCAGTTCTTC
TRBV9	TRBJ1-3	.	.	CASSVVGTGDTIYF	TGTGCCAGCAGCGTAGTGGGGACCGGGGACACCATATATTTT
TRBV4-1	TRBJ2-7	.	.	CASSPQVRGGRYEQYF	TGCGCCAGCAGCCCTCAGGTCCGCGGGGGCCGCTACGAGCAGTACTTC
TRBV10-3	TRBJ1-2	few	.	CAISEWEKSYGYTF	TGTGCCATCAGTGAGTGGGAGAAAAGCTATGGCTACACCTTC
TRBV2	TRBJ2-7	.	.	CASSGQAAGEQYF	TGTGCCAGCAGTGGACAGGCGGCCGGGGAGCAGTACTTC
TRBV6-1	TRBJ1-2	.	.	CASSERGLRDGYTF	TGTGCCAGCAGTGAGCGGGGGCTAAGAGATGGCTACACCTTC